Presented here are 24 T cell receptor beta chains from one specimen sequenced in a study of early T cells in non-severe SARS-CoV-2 infection. Via MiXCR, TCRdb re-called the 5' RACE reads, giving one row per CDR3 protein. This sample has about 63,000 distinct CDR3 sequences, with 13% found just once. The material sequenced was whole blood. Receptor source: an adult who was a healthcare worker with PCR-confirmed SARS-CoV-2 infection or an uninfected control (not recorded which).

The rearrangement uses TRBV7-3 and TRBJ1-1, with D perhaps matching TRBD1 (6 bases). CDR3 length: 14 residues. Germline values: CDR1 SGHTA, CDR2 FQGTGA. The V and J ends lost 6 bases and 6 bases respectively, with 17 bases between them. The CDR3 DNA reads as TGTGCCAGCAGTACAACAGGGTCCCCCTCTGAAGCTTTCTTT. Its translation: CASSTTGSPSEAFF. The variable domain in full, with the rest retrieved from reference TRBV7-3 and TRBJ1-1, is GAGVSQTPSNKVTEKGKYVELRCDPISGHTALYWYRQSLGQGPEFLIYFQGTGAADDSGLPNDRFFAVRPEGSVSTLKIQRTERGDSAVYLCASSTTGSPSEAFFGQGTRLTVV.

V usage is TRBV7-9 and J usage is TRBJ2-7; 7 bases agree with TRBD1. Germline assignment: CDR1 SEHNR and CDR2 FQNEAQ (reference sequence). V shed 5 bases and J 0 bases; nucleotides not matched to a gene: 4. The CDR3 sequence is 14 residues long. CDR3 protein: CASSAGQDSYEQYF. DNA for the CDR3: TGTGCCAGCAGCGCTGGACAGGACTCCTACGAGCAGTACTTC.

The V and J genes are TRBV5-1 and TRBJ2-5, with 7 bases aligning to TRBD1. V was clipped by 0 bases and J by 5 bases; unmatched bases: 7. CDR1 is SGHRS and CDR2 is YFSETQ in the germline V gene. This CDR3 is 15 amino acids long. The chain's CDR3 is CASSLVTSRGETQYF. CDR3 in DNA: TGCGCCAGCAGCTTGGTGACATCCAGGGGGGAGACCCAGTACTTC.

This clonotype was seen ten or more times. The chain has TRBV9 and TRBJ1-2, with 7 bases fitting TRBD1. The CDR3 runs 13 residues. CDR1 and CDR2 (germline): SGDLS, YYNGEE. Trimming took 6 bases from V and 4 from J; bases not matched to a gene: 6. CDR3 DNA sequence: TGTGCCAGCACCCCCAGGGGGGCCTATGGCTACACCTTC. Encoded protein: CASTPRGAYGYTF.

V usage is TRBV10-3 and J usage is TRBJ2-1, with D perhaps TRBD1 (6 bases). V lost 11 bases and J 9 bases, leaving 14 bases between the germline ends. The CDR3 runs to 11 residues. Germline CDR1 reads ENHRY; CDR2 reads SYGVKD. The CDR3 region has the DNA TGTGCCGTGGCAGGGGCGGGTGAGCAGTTCTTC. Protein product: CAVAGAGEQFF.

With regard to this clonotype: Relative to the germline gene, one junction end is altered; a read error may explain this. This chain uses TRBV4-2 with TRBJ2-3, with unresolved D. The CDR3 is 15 residues long. Germline V gives CDR1 LGHNA, CDR2 YNFKEQ. CDR3 in amino acids: CASSQGLGGAVQRNF. CDR3 nucleotide sequence: TGTGCCAGCAGCCAAGGCCTGGGCGGTGCGGTACAGAGGAATTTT.

This clonotype appeared many times. The chain joins TRBV18 to TRBJ2-7; 10 bases agree with TRBD1. This CDR3 comprises 15 residues. The germline V gene has CDR1 KGHSH and CDR2 LQKENI. The V segment lost 3 bases and the J segment 3 bases; nucleotides outside the gene matches: 5. The CDR3 here is CASSPTGQGGYEQYF. The CDR3 region has the DNA TGTGCCAGCTCACCTACCGGACAGGGGGGCTACGAGCAGTACTTC.

Ten or more counts support this clonotype. The rearrangement joins TRBV5-8 to TRBJ2-3; D is undetermined. CDR3 length: 14 amino acids. Germline values: CDR1 SGHTS, CDR2 YDEGEE. V lost 0 bases and J 2 bases, leaving 7 bases between the germline ends. CDR3 nucleotides: TGTGCCAGCAGCTTGGACACTTACACAGATACGCAGTATTTT. Residues: CASSLDTYTDTQYF. Using reference TRBV5-8 and TRBJ2-3 for the parts outside the CDR3, the full variable domain is EAGVTQSPTHLIKTRGQQATLRCSPISGHTSVYWYQQALGLGLQFLLWYDEGEERNRGNFPPRFSGRQFPNYSSELNVNALELEDSALYLCASSLDTYTDTQYFGPGTRLTVL.

By share, this clonotype counts as medium-sized. The chain recombines TRBV20-1 with TRBJ2-5; D unclear. The length of the CDR3 is 14 residues. In germline, CDR1 is DFQATT, CDR2 SNEGSKA (reference sequence). V lost 0 bases to trimming and J lost 3 bases, with 11 bases between them. CDR3 protein: CSARDYMRKETQYF. The CDR3 nucleotides are TGCAGTGCTAGAGATTATATGAGAAAAGAGACCCAGTACTTC.

V and J are TRBV29-1 and TRBJ2-1, with D possibly matching TRBD1 (6 bases). Germline V gene data show CDR1 as SQVTM and CDR2 as ANQGSEA. The CDR3 totals 13 residues. Trimming stripped 8 bases from V and 6 bases from J, with 17 bases between. CDR3 loop: CSSPRGGGNEQFF. CDR3 coding DNA: TGCAGCTCGCCCCGAGGGGGTGGCAATGAGCAGTTCTTC.

The sample holds many counts of this clonotype. The genes are TRBV20-1 and TRBJ2-3, with TRBD2 identical over 10 bases. V was clipped by 3 bases and J by 2 bases; unmatched bases: 8. Germline V lookup: CDR1 DFQATT, CDR2 SNEGSKA (reference sequence). The CDR3 extends over 16 amino acids. As DNA, the CDR3 is TGCAGTGCTAGTAGGCTAGCGGGGGCGAACACAGATACGCAGTATTTT. It codes for CSASRLAGANTDTQYF.

In its sample, this clonotype is large. J is TRBJ2-7 and V is TRBV5-4; no reliable D call. The germline V gene encodes CDR1 SGHNT and CDR2 YYREEE (reference sequence). The CDR3 is 13 residues long. Deletions cut 2 bases from V and 6 bases from J, with 12 bases between. The CDR3 is CASSFYHVPEQYF. DNA of the CDR3: TGTGCCAGCAGCTTCTACCATGTCCCCGAGCAGTACTTC.

At least ten counts were recorded for this clonotype. The gene calls are TRBV29-1 and TRBJ1-2; 10 bases align to TRBD1. Germline CDR1 reads SQVTM; CDR2 reads ANQGSEA. This CDR3 is built from 15 residues. The J segment lost 0 bases and the V segment lost 6 bases, leaving 7 bases of the junction unmatched. The CDR3 sequence is CSVRGTGAANYGYTF. CDR3 sequence (DNA): TGCAGCGTGAGGGGGACAGGGGCGGCTAACTATGGCTACACCTTC. Full variable domain (missing parts from reference TRBV29-1 and TRBJ1-2): SAVISQKPSRDICQRGTSLTIQCQVDSQVTMMFWYRQQPGQSLTLIATANQGSEATYESGFVIDKFPISRPNLTFSTLTVSNMSPEDSSIYLCSVRGTGAANYGYTFGSGTRLTVV.

The CDR3: CSVGWPDTQYF. The CDR3 nucleotides are TGCAGCGTTGGGTGGCCAGATACGCAGTATTTT. This sequence joins TRBV29-1 and TRBJ2-3; D is unresolved. CDR3 length equals 11 residues. Per germline, CDR1 SQVTM and CDR2 ANQGSEA. Trimming removed 4 bases from V and 4 bases from J, with 6 bases in between.

A few counts support this clonotype. CDR3 sequence reads: CAIGSGGTYTDTQYF. DNA of the CDR3: TGTGCCATCGGAAGCGGGGGGACATACACAGATACGCAGTATTTT. The chain is built from TRBV10-3 and TRBJ2-3; 9 bases match TRBD2. Germline V gene data show CDR1 as ENHRY and CDR2 as SYGVKD. This CDR3 comprises 15 residues. V lost 8 bases and J lost 2; bases outside the gene matches: 8.

This clonotype was found many times. This chain joins TRBV24-1 and TRBJ2-1, with a weak D call TRBD1 (7 bases). This CDR3 is 15 amino acids long. Trimming removed 2 bases at V and 7 bases at J, with 14 bases between. The germline gives CDR1 KGHDR, CDR2 SFDVKD. CDR3 nucleotides: TGTGCCACCAGTGATTCCAGGGGGGCCGAAAATGAGCAGTTCTTC. Translated: CATSDSRGAENEQFF.

The chain is built from TRBV10-3 and TRBJ2-2; weak D call: TRBD2 (5 bases). The CDR3 runs 12 residues. Germline V CDR1 and CDR2: ENHRY, SYGVKD. The V end was cut by 6 bases, the J end by 6 bases, with 8 bases between. CDR3 coding DNA: TGTGCCATCAGCCGGGGAGCCGGGGAGCTGTTTTTT. Its protein is CAISRGAGELFF.

The rearrangement links TRBV5-1 to TRBJ2-4; D ambiguous. This CDR3 has 15 amino acids. Trimming removed 1 base from V and 6 bases from J, with 14 bases in between. Germline V gene data show CDR1 as SGHRS and CDR2 as YFSETQ. CDR3 region: CASSLRAVKGNIQYF. The CDR3 coding sequence is TGCGCCAGCAGCTTGCGGGCAGTTAAAGGAAACATTCAGTACTTC.

This clonotype appeared once. The V call is TRBV19, the J call TRBJ1-2; perhaps TRBD1 as D (5 bases). V was pared by 0 bases and J by 2 bases, with 7 bases between. CDR1 and CDR2 from the germline V gene are LNHDA and SQIVND (reference sequence). The CDR3 length is 14 residues. The CDR3 sequence: CASSIEEGNYGYTF. DNA of the CDR3: TGTGCCAGTAGTATAGAAGAGGGGAACTATGGCTACACCTTC.

This clonotype was recorded many times. This chain joins TRBV7-9 and TRBJ1-1, with D perhaps TRBD1 (5 bases). Germline CDR1 and CDR2: SEHNR and FQNEAQ (reference sequence). The CDR3 spans 13 residues. The V and J ends lost 5 bases and 2 bases respectively, with 9 bases between them. This CDR3 is CASSHDRNTEAFF. CDR3 bases: TGTGCCAGCAGCCATGACAGAAACACTGAAGCTTTCTTT.

This clonotype came up many times. The chain uses TRBV5-1 and TRBJ2-7; D remains ambiguous. CDR1 is SGHRS and CDR2 is YFSETQ in the germline V gene. The germline V and J ends were trimmed by 3 bases and 4 bases, with 8 bases remaining between them. The CDR3 contains 12 residues. CDR3 nucleotide sequence: TGCGCCAGCAGCTACCCAGGATACGAGCAGTACTTC. Its translation is CASSYPGYEQYF.

V gene TRBV7-9 combines with J gene TRBJ1-5; D call uncertain. This CDR3 comprises 15 residues. CDR1 and CDR2 from the germline V gene are SEHNR and FQNEAQ (reference sequence). Deletions cut 1 base from V and 0 bases from J, with 7 bases between. The CDR3 nucleotides read TGTGCCAGCAGCTTAGAAGAGGATAGCAATCAGCCCCAGCATTTT. This codes for CASSLEEDSNQPQHF.

This clonotype was observed many times. This chain links TRBV7-6 with TRBJ1-6; 9 bases agree with TRBD1. This CDR3 comprises 15 residues. Unmatched junction bases numbered 7, after V lost 4 bases and J lost 9 bases. Germline V gives CDR1 SGHVS, CDR2 FNYEAQ. The chain's CDR3 is CASSSRQGDGSPLHF. CDR3 bases: TGTGCCAGCAGCTCCAGACAGGGGGACGGTTCACCCCTCCACTTT.

This clonotype was seen at least ten times. The DNA of the CDR3 is TGCAGCGTTGCCGCACAGGGGTTCCTCTATGGCTACACCTTC. Its translation is CSVAAQGFLYGYTF. The J gene is TRBJ1-2, the V gene TRBV29-1, with 7 bases aligning to TRBD1. Germline-derived CDR1 and CDR2 are SQVTM and ANQGSEA. This CDR3 contains 14 residues. V lost 4 bases to trimming and J lost 4 bases; unmatched junction nucleotides: 9. Full variable domain (missing parts from reference TRBV29-1 and TRBJ1-2): SAVISQKPSRDICQRGTSLTIQCQVDSQVTMMFWYRQQPGQSLTLIATANQGSEATYESGFVIDKFPISRPNLTFSTLTVSNMSPEDSSIYLCSVAAQGFLYGYTFGSGTRLTVV.